This T cell receptor (beta chain) was sequenced during a study of blood T cells in healthy people across ages. This CDR3 comprises 15 residues. Trimming took off 4 bases at V and 6 bases at J, with 16 bases between the two ends. Germline CDR1 SGHTA, CDR2 FQGNSA. This clonotype has just a few counts. Per-sample yields of isolated PBMCs were at least 6.5 million. Then a second PCR, running roughly 7 to 12 cycles, was carried out with a sample-barcoded 5' primer and a J-beta primer mix. TCRdb re-derived calls from the 5' RACE reads in MiXCR, one entry per CDR3 protein. Of roughly 1.4 million distinct CDR3 sequences in the sample, roughly 64% were seen once.

V usage is TRBV7-2 and J usage is TRBJ2-4; TRBD1 might be the D (6 bases). The source material was blood. This receptor was taken from a man aged 18 to 35 in good health. This CDR3 is CASSSQGWFRNIQYF. In DNA form, the CDR3 reads TGTGCCAGCAGCTCCCAGGGGTGGTTTAGAAACATTCAGTACTTC.